This TCR beta chain emerged from a study of cytomegalovirus exposure and HLA in healthy donors. After removal of 4 bases from V and 5 bases from J, the junction contained 4 bases not matched to a gene. The length of the CDR3 is 13 residues. Germline CDR1 SGDLS, CDR2 YYNGEE. Use of 60 Vbeta and 13 Jbeta primers characterized the PCR. Clones were sequenced by immunoSEQ multiplex PCR, and TCRdb holds only the in-frame ones, with some missing. Of under 100,000 clones listed, about two thirds are singletons. Study-level results: Presence/absence analyses treated sequencing depth as roughly uniform across donors. In a later analysis, the majority of CMV-associated beta chains seemingly showed HLA restriction. An analysis done earlier found most TCR beta V segments productive about 87% or about 30% of the time. With later analysis, a missense DCLRE1C variant became linked to TCR beta V- and J-gene trimming.

On this clone itself: Its specificity is not known.

The source is a woman aged 45-59 years in good health and CMV-seropositive. Material: PBMCs. This chain connects TRBV9 to TRBJ2-5; TRBD1 aligns across 8 bases. For the CDR3, the DNA is TGTGCCAGCAGCTTCAGGGGGCGGGAGACCCAGTACTTC. Amino acids: CASSFRGRETQYF.